The clone carrying this TCR beta chain was seen many times. TCR beta CDR3 regions were amplified from RNA transcripts. RT-PCR with HTBI primers came first, then second-round multiplex PCR. TCRdb passed the multiplex PCR reads through MiXCR, listing each CDR3 protein once. The data show 300,000 to 500,000 distinct CDR3 sequences, roughly 15% seen once. The V gene's germline CDR1 is LNHDA and CDR2 SQIVND (reference sequence). V lost 8 bases and J lost 8, with 16 bases in between. The CDR3 runs 13 residues. This sample is drawn from a study of Graves' ophthalmopathy and Graves' hyperthyroidism. J is TRBJ1-5 and V is TRBV19, with D possibly TRBD1 on 5 matching bases. Input material: peripheral blood. The sequence came from a woman aged 18-35 years with stable Graves' hyperthyroidism. This CDR3 is CASSYIGGEPQHF. CDR3 in DNA: TGTGCCAGTTCTTATATCGGGGGGGAGCCCCAGCATTTT.